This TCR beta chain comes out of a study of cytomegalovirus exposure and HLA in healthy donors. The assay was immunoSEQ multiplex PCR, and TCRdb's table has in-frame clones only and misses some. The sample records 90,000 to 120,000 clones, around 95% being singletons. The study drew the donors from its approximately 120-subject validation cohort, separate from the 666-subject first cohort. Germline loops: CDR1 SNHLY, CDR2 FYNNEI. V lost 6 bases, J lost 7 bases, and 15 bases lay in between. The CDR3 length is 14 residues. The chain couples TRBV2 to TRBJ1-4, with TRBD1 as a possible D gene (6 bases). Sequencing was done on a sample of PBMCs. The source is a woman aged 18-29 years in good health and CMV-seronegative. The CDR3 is CASSELNRVEKLFF. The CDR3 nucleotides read TGTGCCAGCAGCGAACTTAACAGGGTTGAAAAACTGTTTTTT.